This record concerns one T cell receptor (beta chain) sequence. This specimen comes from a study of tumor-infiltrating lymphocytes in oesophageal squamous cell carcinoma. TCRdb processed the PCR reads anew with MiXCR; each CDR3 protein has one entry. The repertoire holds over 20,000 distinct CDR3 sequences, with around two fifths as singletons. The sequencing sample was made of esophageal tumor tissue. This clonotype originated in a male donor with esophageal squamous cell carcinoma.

CDR3 bases: TGTGCCAGCAGCTTCTTCGGGGACAGGGTCCCTGGGGCCAACGTCCTGACTTTC. Encoded protein: CASSFFGDRVPGANVLTF. The rearrangement links TRBV7-8 to TRBJ2-5, with 9 bases matching TRBD1. The J call is uncertain, as TRBJ2-6 better fits the DNA end. Germline V lookup: CDR1 SGHVS, CDR2 FQNEAQ. The CDR3 spans 18 residues.